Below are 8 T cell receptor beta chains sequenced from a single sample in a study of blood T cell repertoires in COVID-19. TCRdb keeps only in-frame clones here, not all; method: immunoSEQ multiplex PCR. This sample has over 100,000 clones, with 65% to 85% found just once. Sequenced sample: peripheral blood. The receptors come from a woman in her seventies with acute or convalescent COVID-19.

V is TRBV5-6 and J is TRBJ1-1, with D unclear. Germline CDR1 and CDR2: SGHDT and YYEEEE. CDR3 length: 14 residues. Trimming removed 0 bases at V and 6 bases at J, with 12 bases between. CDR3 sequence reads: CASSLGHPQAEAFF. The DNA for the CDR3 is TGTGCCAGCAGCTTGGGTCATCCGCAGGCTGAAGCTTTCTTT.

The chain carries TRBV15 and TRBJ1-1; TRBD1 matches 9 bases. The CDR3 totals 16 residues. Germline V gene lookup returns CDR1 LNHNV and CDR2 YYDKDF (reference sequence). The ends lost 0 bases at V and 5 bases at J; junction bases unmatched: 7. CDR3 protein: CATSRDRGQGRTEAFF. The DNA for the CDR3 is TGTGCCACCAGCAGAGACCGTGGACAGGGGCGAACTGAAGCTTTCTTT.

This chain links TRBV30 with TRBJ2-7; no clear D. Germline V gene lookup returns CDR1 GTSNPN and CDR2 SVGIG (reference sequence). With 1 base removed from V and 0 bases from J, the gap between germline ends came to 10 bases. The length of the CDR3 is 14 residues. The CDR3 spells CAWSGSAFSYEQYF. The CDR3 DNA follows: TGTGCCTGGAGTGGGTCAGCGTTCTCCTACGAGCAGTACTTC.

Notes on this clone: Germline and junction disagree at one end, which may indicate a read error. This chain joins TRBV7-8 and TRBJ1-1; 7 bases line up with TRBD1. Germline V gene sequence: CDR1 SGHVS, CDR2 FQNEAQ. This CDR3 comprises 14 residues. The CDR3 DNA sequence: TGTGCCAGCAGTTTAGGCGTCAGGGGGAATGAAGCTTTCTTT. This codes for CASSLGVRGNEAFF.

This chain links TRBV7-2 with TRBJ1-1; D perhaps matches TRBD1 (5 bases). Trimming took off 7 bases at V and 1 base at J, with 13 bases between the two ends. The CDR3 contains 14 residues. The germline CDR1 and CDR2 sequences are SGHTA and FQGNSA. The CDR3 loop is CASKQRRGNTEAFF. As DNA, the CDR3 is TGTGCCAGCAAGCAGCGTAGGGGGAACACTGAAGCTTTCTTT.

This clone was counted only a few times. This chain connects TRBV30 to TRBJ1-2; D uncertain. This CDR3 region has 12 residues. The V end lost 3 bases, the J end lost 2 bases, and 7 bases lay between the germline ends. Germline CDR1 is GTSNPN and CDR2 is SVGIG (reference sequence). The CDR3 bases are TGTGCCTGGAGAACAGAGAACTATGGCTACACCTTC. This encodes CAWRTENYGYTF.

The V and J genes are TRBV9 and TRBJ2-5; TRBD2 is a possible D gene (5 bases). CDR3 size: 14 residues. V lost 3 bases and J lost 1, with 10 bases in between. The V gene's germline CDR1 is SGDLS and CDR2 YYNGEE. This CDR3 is CASSAGLLQETQYF. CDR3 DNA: TGTGCCAGCAGCGCAGGACTTCTCCAAGAGACCCAGTACTTC.

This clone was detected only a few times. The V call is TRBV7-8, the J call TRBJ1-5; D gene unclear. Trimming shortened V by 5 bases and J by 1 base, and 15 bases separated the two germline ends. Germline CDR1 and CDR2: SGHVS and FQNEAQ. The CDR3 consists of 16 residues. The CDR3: CASSPLSAGSNQPQHF. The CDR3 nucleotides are TGTGCCAGCAGCCCCCTAAGCGCGGGGAGCAATCAGCCCCAGCATTTT. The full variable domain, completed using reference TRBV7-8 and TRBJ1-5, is GAGVSQSPRYKVAKRGQDVALRCDPISGHVSLFWYQQALGQGPEFLTYFQNEAQLDKSGLPSDRFFAERPEGSVSTLKIQRTQQEDSAVYLCASSPLSAGSNQPQHFGDGTRLSIL.